This T cell receptor beta chain stems from a study of Graves' ophthalmopathy and Graves' hyperthyroidism. Amplification from RNA transcripts yielded the TCR beta CDR3 regions. Following a first-round RT-PCR that used HTBI primers, a second-round multiplex PCR was carried out. Via MiXCR, TCRdb re-called the multiplex PCR reads, giving one row per CDR3 protein. The table includes about half a million distinct CDR3 sequences, approximately 15% detected once. The sample holds many counts of this clonotype. Germline CDR1 is DFQATT and CDR2 is SNEGSKA (reference sequence). V lost 4 bases to trimming and J lost 3 bases; unmatched junction nucleotides: 5. This CDR3 is built from 14 residues.

The chain has TRBV20-1 and TRBJ2-7; 11 bases align to TRBD1. This TCR was sampled from a woman aged 25-40 years with Graves' ophthalmopathy. The sequenced sample was blood. The CDR3 sequence is CSAMDGTGGYEQYF. For the CDR3, the DNA is TGCAGTGCTATGGATGGGACAGGGGGCTACGAGCAGTACTTC.